The 20 T cell receptor beta chains given below trace back to one sample, sequenced in a study of T cell responses to AZD1222 COVID-19 vaccine. Only in-frame clones appear in the TCRdb table, and some are missing; sequencing was by immunoSEQ multiplex PCR. Among about 180,000 clones listed, about 86% were seen once. This sample comprised peripheral blood, obtained on day 0 of AZD1222 vaccination. The receptors here all came from an adult in good health.

The rearrangement joins TRBV7-9 to TRBJ1-2; D gene unclear. Germline-derived CDR1 and CDR2 are SEHNR and FQNEAQ (reference sequence). This CDR3 has 12 residues. Trimming pared 5 bases from V and 8 bases from J, leaving 12 bases between. The chain's CDR3 is CASSPAQRGYTF. The DNA of the CDR3 is TGTGCCAGCAGCCCAGCACAGAGGGGCTACACCTTC.

This clone has a single count. The CDR3 DNA sequence: TGCGCCAGCAGCCACAACATCCAAGAGACCCAGTACTTC. The encoded protein is CASSHNIQETQYF. This chain connects TRBV4-1 to TRBJ2-5, with D uncertain. V lost 3 bases to trimming and J lost 1 base, with 6 bases between them. CDR3 length: 13 residues. Germline V lookup: CDR1 MGHRA, CDR2 YSYEKL.

The chain is built from TRBV19 and TRBJ1-1; D is undetermined. V was trimmed by 6 bases and J by 3 bases, leaving 11 bases between them. Germline CDR1 reads LNHDA; CDR2 reads SQIVND (reference sequence). CDR3 length equals 13 residues. CDR3 amino acids: CASSTYGDTEAFF. As DNA, the CDR3 is TGTGCCAGTAGCACCTATGGGGACACTGAAGCTTTCTTT.

The V call is TRBV5-4, the J call TRBJ1-2, with D perhaps matching TRBD1 (6 bases). This CDR3 spans 13 amino acids. The germline CDR1 and CDR2 sequences are SGHNT and YYREEE (reference sequence). V was clipped by 1 base and J by 4 bases, with 8 bases between them. The CDR3 loop reads CASSLRGVYGYTF. CDR3 DNA: TGTGCCAGCAGCTTGAGGGGGGTCTATGGCTACACCTTC.

This sequence joins TRBV2 and TRBJ1-6, with TRBD1 identical over 8 bases. V was pared by 7 bases and J by 5 bases, with 4 bases of the junction left unmatched. Germline values: CDR1 SNHLY, CDR2 FYNNEI. This CDR3 contains 14 residues. The CDR3 region has the DNA TGTGCCAGCACTAACAGGGGGGATAATTCACCCCTCCACTTT. Its protein is CASTNRGDNSPLHF.

The chain uses TRBV15 and TRBJ1-6, with 8 bases lining up with TRBD1. The CDR3 extends over 16 amino acids. The V gene end was trimmed by 3 bases and the J gene end by 7 bases; junction bases not matched to a gene: 8. Germline V CDR1 and CDR2: LNHNV, YYDKDF (reference sequence). The CDR3, as DNA: TGTGCCACCAGCAGCGACTGGACAGGGACGAATTCACCCCTCCACTTT. Translated, it gives CATSSDWTGTNSPLHF.

The chain has TRBV7-8 and TRBJ1-4; TRBD1 matches 9 bases. The V and J ends lost 4 bases and 8 bases, in that order; junction bases with no gene match: 5. CDR3 length: 14 residues. Per the germline V gene, CDR1 is SGHVS and CDR2 is FQNEAQ. DNA of the CDR3: TGTGCCAGCAGCTCCGGGACAGGGAGGGAAAAACTGTTTTTT. This encodes CASSSGTGREKLFF.

This chain links TRBV11-3 with TRBJ1-1; D gene ambiguous. This CDR3 comprises 13 residues. Looked up from germline, CDR1 is SGHNT and CDR2 is YENEEA. V was trimmed by 6 bases and J by 5 bases, leaving 13 bases between them. The CDR3 coding sequence is TGTGCCAGCAGTCCCCCCGGCACGACTGAAGCTTTCTTT. Amino acids: CASSPPGTTEAFF.

This chain joins TRBV5-5 and TRBJ1-1; no clear D gene. Trimming removed 4 bases from V and 1 base from J, with 5 bases in between. This CDR3 has 12 amino acids. Germline assignment: CDR1 SGHKS and CDR2 YYEKEE (reference sequence). This CDR3 is CASSRGNTEAFF. The CDR3 nucleotides read TGTGCCAGCAGCCGGGGGAACACTGAAGCTTTCTTT.

The CDR3 is CASSLGQGQVNEQFF. DNA of the CDR3: TGTGCCAGCAGCCTTGGACAGGGCCAGGTCAATGAGCAGTTCTTC. The chain carries TRBV6-5 and TRBJ2-1; 8 nucleotides align to TRBD1. The junction had 10 bases not matched to a gene; V was cut back by 6 bases and J by 6 bases. CDR1 MNHEY and CDR2 SVGAGI come from the germline V gene. This CDR3 comprises 15 residues.

This chain links TRBV10-1 with TRBJ2-1, with 9 bases that match TRBD2. The V and J ends lost 3 bases and 7 bases, in that order; junction bases with no gene match: 7. The CDR3 is made up of 15 amino acids. Germline V lookup: CDR1 WNHNN, CDR2 SYGVQD (reference sequence). CDR3 DNA sequence: TGCGCCAGCAGTGAAAGGCGGGGGGGCCTGAATGAGCAGTTCTTC. This gives the protein CASSERRGGLNEQFF.

The chain links TRBV30 to TRBJ1-1, with 7 bases matching TRBD1. Trimming took 0 bases from V and 0 from J; bases not matched to a gene: 4. Germline V lookup: CDR1 GTSNPN, CDR2 SVGIG (reference sequence). CDR3 size: 15 residues. The chain's CDR3 is CAWSVLDRVNTEAFF. The CDR3 DNA reads as TGTGCCTGGAGTGTGCTTGACAGGGTGAACACTGAAGCTTTCTTT.

The gene calls are TRBV27 and TRBJ1-2; D possibly corresponds to TRBD1 (6 bases). The germline gives CDR1 MNHEY, CDR2 SMNVEV (reference sequence). Trimming removed 6 bases from V and 4 bases from J, with 12 bases in between. This CDR3 region has 13 residues. The CDR3: CASSRTAVYGYTF. CDR3 coding DNA: TGTGCCAGCAGCCGGACAGCCGTCTATGGCTACACCTTC.

The V call is TRBV18, the J call TRBJ2-1; the match to TRBD1 covers 7 bases. V shed 5 bases, J shed 0 bases, and the junction held 7 bases outside the gene matches. Germline V gene lookup returns CDR1 KGHSH and CDR2 LQKENI. The CDR3 is 16 residues long. The CDR3 nucleotides are TGTGCCAGCTCATCAACAGGGGCCTCCTCCTACAATGAGCAGTTCTTC. Residues: CASSSTGASSYNEQFF.

This clone has only one observation. This chain links TRBV11-3 with TRBJ1-1, with unresolved D. The CDR3 spans 13 residues. V shed 0 bases and J shed 9 bases, with 11 bases lying between them. Germline CDR1 and CDR2: SGHNT and YENEEA. The CDR3 loop reads CASSLDSGEKAFF. The DNA for the CDR3 is TGTGCCAGCAGCTTAGATTCCGGCGAGAAAGCTTTCTTT.

This chain's CDR3 is CASRVAGRGNEQFF. The CDR3 DNA follows: TGCGCCAGCAGGGTAGCGGGGAGGGGAAATGAGCAGTTCTTC. V and J are TRBV5-1 and TRBJ2-1, with 8 bases fitting TRBD2. Germline V gives CDR1 SGHRS, CDR2 YFSETQ. The V and J ends lost 5 bases and 7 bases, in that order; junction bases with no gene match: 8. This CDR3 has 14 residues. The full variable domain, completed using reference TRBV5-1 and TRBJ2-1, is KAGVTQTPRYLIKTRGQQVTLSCSPISGHRSVSWYQQTPGQGLQFLFEYFSETQRNKGNFPGRFSGRQFSNSRSEMNVSTLELGDSALYLCASRVAGRGNEQFFGPGTRLTVL.

The rearrangement links TRBV15 to TRBJ2-7, with TRBD2 as a possible D gene (5 bases). Germline V CDR1 and CDR2: LNHNV, YYDKDF (reference sequence). CDR3 size: 15 residues. Trimming stripped 1 base from V and 2 bases from J, with 12 bases between. The CDR3 spells CATSRGGLEAYEQYF. CDR3 coding DNA: TGTGCCACCAGCAGAGGAGGCTTGGAGGCCTACGAGCAGTACTTC.

This clone was seen a few times. V is TRBV10-3 and J is TRBJ2-3; 16 positions match TRBD2. Germline CDR1 reads ENHRY; CDR2 reads SYGVKD. The CDR3 sequence is 19 residues long. V lost 2 bases to trimming and J lost 2 bases; unmatched junction nucleotides: 7. As DNA, the CDR3 is TGTGCCATCAGTGAGACCGGGACTAGCGGGGGGGCCCCCACAGATACGCAGTATTTT. Translating it yields CAISETGTSGGAPTDTQYF.

This chain connects TRBV18 to TRBJ2-1, with D tentatively TRBD1 (5 bases). Germline V gene sequence: CDR1 KGHSH, CDR2 LQKENI. V was shortened by 3 bases and J by 9 bases, with 9 bases between the two germline ends. The CDR3 length is 12 residues. CDR3: CASSPQGTEQFF. In nucleotides, the CDR3 is TGTGCCAGCTCACCCCAGGGTACTGAGCAGTTCTTC.

The V and J genes are TRBV10-3 and TRBJ1-2; D is uncertain. Trimming took 0 bases from V and 4 from J, leaving 12 bases between them. This CDR3 contains 15 residues. Germline V gene data show CDR1 as ENHRY and CDR2 as SYGVKD. The CDR3 sequence: CAISESSQALYGYTF. The DNA for the CDR3 is TGTGCCATCAGTGAGTCGAGTCAGGCTCTCTATGGCTACACCTTC.